These 11 T cell receptor beta chains were sequenced from one sample in a study of blood T cell repertoires in COVID-19. Profiling relied on immunoSEQ multiplex PCR, and the TCRdb table lists in-frame clones only, not all of them. In the table there are around 60,000 clones, over 60% of which are singletons. Material: peripheral blood. The receptors originated from a man younger than 40 with COVID-19, enrolled during active disease.

This clone came up once. The V and J genes are TRBV7-3 and TRBJ2-3, with D perhaps matching TRBD2 (6 bases). The CDR3 has 13 residues. CDR1 and CDR2 from the germline V gene are SGHTA and FQGTGA. Trimming stripped 5 bases from V and 2 bases from J, with 8 bases between. The CDR3 nucleotides are TGTGCCAGCAGCCGCGGGACCACAGATACGCAGTATTTT. It translates to CASSRGTTDTQYF.

This chain uses TRBV12-3 or TRBV12-4 with TRBJ1-1; TRBD1 aligns across 11 bases. Trimming took 6 bases from V and 4 from J; bases not matched to a gene: 1. The CDR3 loop spans 13 amino acids. DNA of the CDR3: TGTGCCAGCAGGGGACAGGGGGGCACTGAAGCTTTCTTT. Translation gives CASRGQGGTEAFF.

The chain employs TRBV10-3 and TRBJ2-5, with a possible D match to TRBD1 (6 bases). V dropped 6 bases and J dropped 3 bases, with 23 bases sitting between them. CDR3 size: 17 residues. Germline lookup yields CDR1 ENHRY and CDR2 SYGVKD. The CDR3 DNA sequence: TGTGCCATCAGCACCCTAAAGGCCGGGACACTAAAAGAGACCCAGTACTTC. Translating it yields CAISTLKAGTLKETQYF.

The DNA of the CDR3 is TGTGCCAGCAGCCGACAGGTGAATGAAGCTTTCTTT. Protein sequence: CASSRQVNEAFF. This sequence joins TRBV11-2 and TRBJ1-1, with D tentatively TRBD1 (6 bases). Trimming removed 5 bases from V and 7 bases from J, with 11 bases in between. In germline, CDR1 is SGHAT, CDR2 FQNNGV. The CDR3 sequence is 12 residues long.

This rearrangement joins TRBV5-4 to TRBJ1-4, with D tentatively TRBD1 (6 bases). Germline values: CDR1 SGHNT, CDR2 YYREEE (reference sequence). The CDR3 contains 15 residues. With 2 bases removed from V and 7 bases from J, the gap between germline ends came to 15 bases. The CDR3 region is CASSFTGQLREKLFF. The CDR3 DNA reads TGTGCCAGCAGCTTCACGGGACAATTGCGTGAAAAACTGTTTTTT.

The chain combines TRBV19 with TRBJ2-7; 7 nucleotides agree with TRBD1. Germline V CDR1 and CDR2: LNHDA, SQIVND (reference sequence). The CDR3 contains 15 residues. With 1 base clipped from V and 1 base from J, the junction kept 4 bases outside the gene matches. DNA of the CDR3: TGTGCCAGTAGTATAGGGGACAGTAGATCCTACGAGCAGTACTTC. It translates to CASSIGDSRSYEQYF.

V gene TRBV28 combines with J gene TRBJ1-2; TRBD1 matches at 10 bases. V was pared by 6 bases and J by 4 bases, with 2 bases of the junction left unmatched. The CDR3 is made up of 13 amino acids. Germline V gene lookup returns CDR1 MDHEN and CDR2 SYDVKM. The CDR3: CASRGTGVYGYTF. The CDR3 DNA sequence: TGTGCCAGCAGGGGGACAGGGGTCTATGGCTACACCTTC.

This chain connects TRBV30 to TRBJ1-6, with a tentative D call TRBD1 (6 bases). Trimming shortened V by 0 bases and J by 8 bases, and 14 bases separated the two germline ends. This CDR3 comprises 15 residues. CDR1 and CDR2 (germline): GTSNPN, SVGIG (reference sequence). This CDR3 reads CAWSVAQGGDSPLHF. CDR3 nucleotides: TGTGCCTGGAGTGTAGCACAGGGCGGTGATTCACCCCTCCACTTT.

The V call is TRBV6-5, the J call TRBJ2-3; 8 positions agree with TRBD2. The CDR3 is 15 amino acids. Germline V gives CDR1 MNHEY, CDR2 SVGAGI. V lost 5 bases and J lost 3; bases outside the gene matches: 7. CDR3 protein: CASSPLAEKTDTQYF. CDR3 bases: TGTGCCAGCAGTCCACTAGCGGAAAAAACAGATACGCAGTATTTT.

This clone is labeled medium-sized (0.01 to 0.1%). This sequence joins TRBV19 and TRBJ1-6, with 8 bases lining up with TRBD1. V was clipped by 9 bases and J by 8 bases; unmatched bases: 12. The CDR3 is 15 amino acids. Germline CDR1 and CDR2: LNHDA and SQIVND (reference sequence). The CDR3 loop reads CASQRGQARDSPLHF. CDR3 sequence (DNA): TGTGCCAGCCAACGGGGACAGGCCAGGGATTCACCCCTCCACTTT. Looking up the rest from reference TRBV19 and TRBJ1-6 gives the full variable domain: DGGITQSPKYLFRKEGQNVTLSCEQNLNHDAMYWYRQDPGQGLRLIYYSQIVNDFQKGDIAEGYSVSREKKESFPLTVTSAQKNPTAFYLCASQRGQARDSPLHFGNGTRLTVT.

The chain's CDR3 is CASTKDSTNYGYTF. The CDR3 DNA reads as TGTGCCAGCACCAAGGACAGCACTAACTATGGCTACACCTTC. The rearrangement joins TRBV11-3 to TRBJ1-2; TRBD1 is a possible D gene (6 bases). The CDR3 sequence is 14 residues long. The germline V and J ends were trimmed by 7 bases and 0 bases, with 12 bases remaining between them. CDR1 is SGHNT and CDR2 is YENEEA in the germline V gene.